A single sample gave rise to the 13 T cell receptor beta chains below, sequenced in a study of shared T cell receptors in the human thymus. Profiling relied on immunoSEQ multiplex PCR, and the TCRdb table lists in-frame clones only, not all of them. The sample carries some 760,000 clones, approximately 83% recorded once. This sample also appeared in a second study, on human thymus T cells.

Material: thymocytes. The receptors were gathered from a girl in the first two years of life with a congenital heart defect.

The rearrangement links TRBV11-2 to TRBJ1-1; D is perhaps TRBD1 (6 bases). Germline CDR1 reads SGHAT; CDR2 reads FQNNGV. V was cut by 1 base and J by 0 bases, with 21 bases left in between. The CDR3 consists of 19 residues. Here the CDR3 reads CASSLVKGWTVKMNTEAFF. Here the CDR3 DNA reads TGTGCCAGCAGCTTAGTAAAGGGGTGGACAGTAAAAATGAACACTGAAGCTTTCTTT.

This chain connects TRBV5-4 to TRBJ2-4; possibly TRBD2 for D (6 bases). Germline V gives CDR1 SGHNT, CDR2 YYREEE (reference sequence). This CDR3 comprises 18 residues. V lost 4 bases, J lost 0 bases, and 20 bases lay in between. In DNA, the CDR3 is TGTGCCAGCAGCCTAACTCGGGCGACGGGACTAGCCAAAAACATTCAGTACTTC. Protein sequence: CASSLTRATGLAKNIQYF.

The chain is built from TRBV28 and TRBJ1-2; D unresolved. Germline V gene data show CDR1 as MDHEN and CDR2 as SYDVKM. The CDR3 is made up of 14 amino acids. V lost 6 bases and J 5 bases, leaving 16 bases between the germline ends. In DNA, the CDR3 is TGTGCCAGCAGCTTGAAAGGGAGGGCATATGGCTACACCTTC. This translates into CASSLKGRAYGYTF.

The CDR3 DNA is TGTGCCAGCAGTGAAACCGGGACTACTCTAACAGAGCAGTTCTTC. It translates to CASSETGTTLTEQFF. The chain carries TRBV6-4 and TRBJ2-1, with 7 bases that match TRBD2. The CDR3 sequence is 15 residues long. J lost 10 bases, V lost 3 bases, and 12 bases had no gene match. Germline CDR1 and CDR2: MRHNA and SNTAGT.

The rearrangement joins TRBV15 to TRBJ2-6; D remains unclear. The germline V and J ends were trimmed by 0 bases and 0 bases, with 6 bases remaining between them. Germline-derived CDR1 and CDR2 are LNHNV and YYDKDF (reference sequence). The CDR3 runs to 16 residues. This CDR3 is CATSRDQASGANVLTF. The CDR3 DNA reads TGTGCCACCAGCAGAGATCAAGCCTCTGGGGCCAACGTCCTGACTTTC.

The rearrangement joins TRBV4-3 to TRBJ2-1, with 9 bases lining up with TRBD1. Germline CDR1 LGHNA, CDR2 YSLEER. V shed 1 base, J shed 5 bases, and the junction held 12 bases outside the gene matches. The CDR3 sequence is 18 residues long. The CDR3 region has the DNA TGCGCCAGCAGCCAAGTACTAGTCCTCAGGACAGGGGACAATGAGCAGTTCTTC. Amino acids: CASSQVLVLRTGDNEQFF.

The chain carries TRBV28 and TRBJ2-2; D may be TRBD2 (5 bases). Germline V gene data show CDR1 as MDHEN and CDR2 as SYDVKM. Trimming cost V 1 base and J 0 bases, with 12 bases left between them. This CDR3 comprises 17 residues. The CDR3 is CASSLSREISNTGELFF. For the CDR3, the DNA is TGTGCCAGCAGTTTATCCCGGGAAATCTCGAACACCGGGGAGCTGTTTTTT.

CDR3 loop: CASSTGIYNEQFF. The CDR3 nucleotides are TGTGCCAGCAGCACCGGGATTTACAATGAGCAGTTCTTC. The chain has TRBV6-6 and TRBJ2-1; possible D gene TRBD2, 5 bases. Deletions cut 6 bases from V and 4 bases from J, with 10 bases between. The CDR3 extends over 13 amino acids. From germline, CDR1 is MNHNY and CDR2 SVGAGI (reference sequence).

The chain joins TRBV4-1 to TRBJ2-7, with 8 bases lining up with TRBD1. Germline CDR1 reads MGHRA; CDR2 reads YSYEKL. CDR3 length: 16 residues. Germline trimming cut 0 bases from V and 2 bases from J; bases unmatched to any gene: 6. CDR3 coding DNA: TGCGCCAGCAGCCAAGACCCGGGACAGGCCACCTACGAGCAGTACTTC. Its translation: CASSQDPGQATYEQYF.

CDR3 loop: CASSKNSGENQYGYTF. Here the CDR3 DNA reads TGTGCCAGCAGTAAAAACAGCGGAGAAAATCAATATGGCTACACCTTC. The chain couples TRBV25-1 to TRBJ1-2; D gene unclear. This CDR3 region has 16 residues. The germline V gene has CDR1 MGHDK and CDR2 SYGVNS. Deletions cut 5 bases from V and 5 bases from J, with 21 bases between.

A note on this clone: Other DNA sequences of this sample code for an identical CDR3. The chain is built from TRBV5-1 and TRBJ2-5; 11 nucleotides align to TRBD1. The junction had 7 bases not matched to a gene; V was cut back by 4 bases and J by 5 bases. The CDR3 runs to 15 residues. Germline values: CDR1 SGHRS, CDR2 YFSETQ. CDR3 in DNA: TGCGCCAGCAGCCTAGGACAGGGGGCTGGGGAGACCCAGTACTTC. It encodes CASSLGQGAGETQYF.

To note about this clone: One end of the junction fails to match germline, which may point to a read error. Distinct nucleotide sequences in the sample also encode this CDR3. The V call is TRBV20-1, the J call TRBJ1-6; no reliable D call. The CDR3 loop spans 11 amino acids. The V gene's germline CDR1 is DFQATT and CDR2 SNEGSKA (reference sequence). The CDR3: CSAKPNSPLHF. CDR3 bases: TGCAGTGCTAAGCCAAATTCCCCCCTCCACTTT.

The chain has TRBV5-1 and TRBJ1-6, with TRBD1 identical over 8 bases. The CDR3 has 16 residues. The J segment lost 8 bases and the V segment lost 4 bases, leaving 11 bases of the junction unmatched. Germline V CDR1 and CDR2: SGHRS, YFSETQ. CDR3 coding DNA: TGCGCCAGCAGCACAAACCCGGGACAGGCATATTCACCCCTCCACTTT. It is translated as CASSTNPGQAYSPLHF. The full variable domain, rest sourced from reference TRBV5-1 and TRBJ1-6, is KAGVTQTPRYLIKTRGQQVTLSCSPISGHRSVSWYQQTPGQGLQFLFEYFSETQRNKGNFPGRFSGRQFSNSRSEMNVSTLELGDSALYLCASSTNPGQAYSPLHFGNGTRLTVT.